Following are 27 T cell receptor beta chains from one sample sequenced in a study of PD-1 blockade in classical Hodgkin lymphoma. All trial patients relapsed after autologous stem cell transplantation. Produced via immunoSEQ multiplex PCR; TCRdb's table is partial and in-frame only. The sample contains 25,000 to 40,000 clones, roughly 82% of which appear only once. Material: peripheral blood mononuclear cells (PBMCs), obtained at baseline. The receptors originated from a human donor with classical Hodgkin lymphoma.

The J gene is TRBJ2-3, the V gene TRBV18; the match to TRBD2 covers 8 bases. This CDR3 contains 14 residues. The trim removed 2 bases at V and 6 bases at J, leaving 4 bases unmatched. Germline CDR1 KGHSH, CDR2 LQKENI. CDR3 bases: TGTGCCAGCTCACCAATGAGCGGGGGCGATACGCAGTATTTT. This codes for CASSPMSGGDTQYF.

This rearrangement joins TRBV30 to TRBJ2-5, with D possibly matching TRBD2 (6 bases). Germline V gene data show CDR1 as GTSNPN and CDR2 as SVGIG (reference sequence). There are 15 residues in the CDR3. Trimming took 0 bases from V and 5 from J, leaving 16 bases between them. CDR3 loop: CAWSVPRDFRETQYF. The CDR3 DNA is TGTGCCTGGAGTGTACCCCGGGACTTCAGGGAGACCCAGTACTTC.

The J gene is TRBJ1-5, the V gene TRBV18; 8 positions agree with TRBD1. Germline CDR1 KGHSH, CDR2 LQKENI. This CDR3 is 17 amino acids long. V was clipped by 0 bases and J by 6 bases; unmatched bases: 10. CDR3 sequence (DNA): TGTGCCAGCTCACCACCGCATCTTCCGACAGGGGCTCAGCCCCAGCATTTT. This gives the protein CASSPPHLPTGAQPQHF.

About this clone: In the same sample, other DNA sequences code for this CDR3. This chain connects TRBV19 to TRBJ1-5; D is undetermined. The germline V and J ends were trimmed by 5 bases and 4 bases, with 6 bases remaining between them. Germline V gene sequence: CDR1 LNHDA, CDR2 SQIVND (reference sequence). The CDR3 length is 12 residues. The CDR3 sequence: CASSLRNQPQHF. The CDR3 DNA is TGTGCCAGTAGTCTTCGTAATCAGCCCCAGCATTTT.

This clone was detected only a few times. CDR3 nucleotide sequence: TGTGCCAGCAGGGACAATTCCTACGAGCAGTACTTC. Translation: CASRDNSYEQYF. This chain links TRBV2 with TRBJ2-7, with D maybe TRBD1 (5 bases). Deletions cut 6 bases from V and 1 base from J, with 7 bases between. Germline V gives CDR1 SNHLY, CDR2 FYNNEI. The CDR3 runs to 12 residues. Full variable domain (remainder filled in from reference TRBV2 and TRBJ2-7): EPEVTQTPSHQVTQMGQEVILRCVPISNHLYFYWYRQILGQKVEFLVSFYNNEISEKSEIFDDQFSVERPDGSNFTLKIRSTKLEDSAMYFCASRDNSYEQYFGPGTRLTVT.

The genes are TRBV5-1 and TRBJ2-5; 9 nucleotides match TRBD2. The germline CDR1 and CDR2 sequences are SGHRS and YFSETQ. Germline trimming cut 0 bases from V and 4 bases from J; bases unmatched to any gene: 10. This CDR3 comprises 17 residues. The CDR3 loop is CASSLAAGGVRGETQYF. CDR3 in DNA: TGCGCCAGCAGCTTGGCAGCGGGGGGAGTACGGGGAGAGACCCAGTACTTC.

CDR3 DNA: TGTGCCAGCAGTTACACCTACGGAGGTGGAAACACCATATATTTT. Amino acids: CASSYTYGGGNTIYF. The rearrangement uses TRBV6-5 and TRBJ1-3; D unclear. The ends were cut back, 2 bases at V and 3 bases at J, with 11 bases in the middle. This CDR3 contains 15 residues. Germline V gives CDR1 MNHEY, CDR2 SVGAGI.

The chain couples TRBV25-1 to TRBJ1-6; D gene ambiguous. V was cut by 4 bases and J by 0 bases, with 16 bases left in between. The germline V gene encodes CDR1 MGHDK and CDR2 SYGVNS. The CDR3 sequence is 18 residues long. CDR3 nucleotides: TGTGCCAGCAGTGGGTTGGCGGTCTCGAGCTCCTATAATTCACCCCTCCACTTT. Amino acid sequence: CASSGLAVSSSYNSPLHF.

The CDR3 nucleotides are TGTGCCAGCAGCTTGCAATGCCAGCCCATATCCTACGAGCAGTACTTC. Its translation is CASSLQCQPISYEQYF. This chain joins TRBV5-7 and TRBJ2-7; D ambiguous. TRBV5-7 is noted as an ORF with a role that remains uncertain. The CDR3 runs to 16 residues. Trimming took 1 base from V and 1 from J, leaving 15 bases between them.

The CDR3 sequence: CASSLSPGNTIYF. CDR3 in DNA: TGTGCCAGCAGCTTATCCCCTGGAAACACCATATATTTT. The chain recombines TRBV13 with TRBJ1-3; D unclear. Germline values: CDR1 PRHDT, CDR2 FYEKMQ (reference sequence). V shed 2 bases and J shed 2 bases, with 4 bases lying between them. The CDR3 has 13 residues.

The rearrangement joins TRBV4-3 to TRBJ2-1, with TRBD2 as a possible D gene (6 bases). The V end was cut by 1 base, the J end by 5 bases, with 12 bases between. The CDR3 sequence is 15 residues long. The V gene's germline CDR1 is LGHNA and CDR2 YSLEER. The CDR3 coding sequence is TGCGCCAGCAGCCAAGGTGCCGGGGGAAACAATGAGCAGTTCTTC. This gives the protein CASSQGAGGNNEQFF.

This clone occurred a few times. V is TRBV5-1 and J is TRBJ2-2; 9 nucleotides align to TRBD1. CDR3 length: 15 residues. The germline V gene encodes CDR1 SGHRS and CDR2 YFSETQ. Trimming at V came to 4 bases and at J to 6 bases, leaving 7 bases not matched to a gene. As DNA, the CDR3 is TGCGCCAGCAGCCTCGGACAGGGGCAGGCCGGGGAGCTGTTTTTT. Translated, it gives CASSLGQGQAGELFF.

The V gene is TRBV27, the J gene TRBJ1-1, with 8 bases identical to TRBD1. V was clipped by 6 bases and J by 1 base; unmatched bases: 7. Germline lookup yields CDR1 MNHEY and CDR2 SMNVEV (reference sequence). The CDR3 is 15 residues long. CDR3 sequence reads: CASSSRTGKNTEAFF. The DNA for the CDR3 is TGTGCCAGCAGCTCCCGGACAGGGAAGAACACTGAAGCTTTCTTT.

This clone appeared a single time. The chain uses TRBV7-9 and TRBJ2-3; D is possibly TRBD2 (7 bases). CDR3 length: 14 residues. CDR1 and CDR2 (germline): SEHNR, FQNEAQ (reference sequence). Trimming removed 3 bases at V and 3 bases at J, with 10 bases between. Here the CDR3 DNA reads TGTGCCAGCAGCTTTAGGGGGGGAACAGATACGCAGTATTTT. Translated, it gives CASSFRGGTDTQYF.

By share of the sample, this clone is medium-sized. The V call is TRBV2, the J call TRBJ2-3; 8 nucleotides match TRBD1. Trimming removed 4 bases from V and 0 bases from J; junction bases left unmatched: 3. Germline lookup yields CDR1 SNHLY and CDR2 FYNNEI. This CDR3 comprises 15 residues. In DNA form, the CDR3 reads TGTGCCAGCAGTGGGACAGGGAGTAGCACAGATACGCAGTATTTT. Translating gives CASSGTGSSTDTQYF.

This chain joins TRBV5-1 and TRBJ2-1, with D hard to call. The germline gives CDR1 SGHRS, CDR2 YFSETQ. The CDR3 is made up of 13 amino acids. V was shortened by 0 bases and J by 5 bases, with 6 bases between the two germline ends. The DNA of the CDR3 is TGCGCCAGCAGCTTGGGACCTAACAATGAGCAGTTCTTC. This translates into CASSLGPNNEQFF.

This clone has more than one count but fewer than ten. The chain carries TRBV5-1 and TRBJ2-3; 14 bases match TRBD2. The ends lost 2 bases at V and 1 base at J; junction bases unmatched: 15. Germline assignment: CDR1 SGHRS and CDR2 YFSETQ. This CDR3 spans 21 amino acids. The CDR3 loop is CASSFFGTSGGPSWGTDTQYF. The CDR3 nucleotides read TGCGCCAGCAGCTTCTTCGGGACTAGCGGGGGACCCTCTTGGGGCACAGATACGCAGTATTTT.

The chain combines TRBV7-2 with TRBJ2-5; TRBD2 aligns across 10 bases. The CDR3 contains 18 residues. CDR1 and CDR2 (germline): SGHTA, FQGNSA. V shed 1 base and J 4 bases; nucleotides not matched to a gene: 12. CDR3 DNA sequence: TGTGCCAGCAGCTTAGAGAGCGGGGGGGCCGCCAGTTTAGAGACCCAGTACTTC. It specifies CASSLESGGAASLETQYF.

V is TRBV5-4 and J is TRBJ2-2; D unresolved. The CDR3 contains 14 residues. Germline assignment: CDR1 SGHNT and CDR2 YYREEE (reference sequence). The V end lost 2 bases, the J end lost 0 bases, and 5 bases lay between the germline ends. This CDR3 is CASSLTANTGELFF. DNA of the CDR3: TGTGCCAGCAGCTTAACAGCGAACACCGGGGAGCTGTTTTTT.

This chain links TRBV4-2 with TRBJ2-7; 9 positions agree with TRBD2. The CDR3 totals 16 residues. V shed 1 base and J 0 bases; nucleotides not matched to a gene: 4. The germline V gene has CDR1 LGHNA and CDR2 YNFKEQ. The CDR3 bases are TGTGCCAGCAGCCAAGTCCTAGCGGGGAGCTCCTACGAGCAGTACTTC. It yields the protein CASSQVLAGSSYEQYF.

In the case of this clone: Germline is not matched at one junction end, which may reflect a read error. Other DNA sequences in this specimen translate into the identical CDR3. The chain joins TRBV5-4 to TRBJ2-7; TRBD1 agrees at 11 bases. Germline lookup yields CDR1 SGHNT and CDR2 YYREEE (reference sequence). This CDR3 is built from 14 residues. In DNA form, the CDR3 reads TGCGCCAGCAGCTTCGGACAGGGGGCCGATGAGCAGTACTTC. Its protein product is CASSFGQGADEQYF. Using reference TRBV5-4 and TRBJ2-7 for the parts outside the CDR3, the full variable domain is ETGVTQSPTHLIKTRGQQVTLRCSSQSGHNTVSWYQQALGQGPQFIFQYYREEENGRGNFPPRFSGLQFPNYSSELNVNALELDDSALYLCASSFGQGADEQYFGPGTRLTVT.

Only a few counts were recorded for this clone. Other DNA sequences in this sample translate to the same CDR3. The chain carries TRBV5-1 and TRBJ2-7, with TRBD1 matching over 7 bases. Trimming removed 2 bases from V and 2 bases from J; junction bases left unmatched: 4. The CDR3 is 14 residues long. The germline CDR1 and CDR2 sequences are SGHRS and YFSETQ. CDR3 in amino acids: CASSLRQGPYEQYF. CDR3 sequence (DNA): TGCGCCAGCAGCTTAAGACAGGGTCCCTACGAGCAGTACTTC.

This chain links TRBV4-3 with TRBJ2-6, with unresolved D. The germline V and J ends were trimmed by 0 bases and 1 base, with 13 bases remaining between them. This CDR3 region has 18 residues. Germline V gene sequence: CDR1 LGHNA, CDR2 YSLEER. The CDR3 nucleotides read TGCGCCAGCAGCCAAGACCCGGGTCCACCTTCTGGGGCCAACGTCCTGACTTTC. It encodes CASSQDPGPPSGANVLTF.

The chain combines TRBV2 with TRBJ2-2; 7 bases are shared with TRBD2. The CDR3 consists of 13 residues. The germline V gene encodes CDR1 SNHLY and CDR2 FYNNEI. J was trimmed by 6 bases and V by 7 bases; bases with no gene match: 5. CDR3 sequence: CASNRGEAGELFF. Written as DNA, the CDR3 is TGTGCCAGCAATCGGGGGGAGGCCGGGGAGCTGTTTTTT.

The chain links TRBV19 to TRBJ1-2; D possibly corresponds to TRBD1 (6 bases). Between the trimmed V and J ends, which lost 5 bases and 4 bases, there was a span of 14 bases. CDR1 and CDR2 from the germline V gene are LNHDA and SQIVND (reference sequence). CDR3 length equals 14 residues. The CDR3 sequence: CASSQQGSGYGYTF. The CDR3 region has the DNA TGTGCCAGTAGTCAACAGGGTAGTGGCTATGGCTACACCTTC.

J is TRBJ2-7 and V is TRBV19; 7 bases agree with TRBD1. With 6 bases clipped from V and 7 bases from J, the junction kept 18 bases outside the gene matches. There are 16 residues in the CDR3. CDR1 LNHDA and CDR2 SQIVND come from the germline V gene (reference sequence). The CDR3 DNA sequence: TGTGCCAGTAGCCAAACATCCGGGACAGTACTGGGTGAGCAGTACTTC. Translation gives CASSQTSGTVLGEQYF.

This clone was seen just once. The DNA for the CDR3 is TGTGCCAGCAGCTTCTCCGGGACAGGGGCTGGGGAGACCCAGTACTTC. Residues: CASSFSGTGAGETQYF. V is TRBV7-3 and J is TRBJ2-5; 10 bases agree with TRBD1. V lost 3 bases and J lost 5; bases outside the gene matches: 9. The CDR3 runs to 16 residues. Looked up from germline, CDR1 is SGHTA and CDR2 is FQGTGA.